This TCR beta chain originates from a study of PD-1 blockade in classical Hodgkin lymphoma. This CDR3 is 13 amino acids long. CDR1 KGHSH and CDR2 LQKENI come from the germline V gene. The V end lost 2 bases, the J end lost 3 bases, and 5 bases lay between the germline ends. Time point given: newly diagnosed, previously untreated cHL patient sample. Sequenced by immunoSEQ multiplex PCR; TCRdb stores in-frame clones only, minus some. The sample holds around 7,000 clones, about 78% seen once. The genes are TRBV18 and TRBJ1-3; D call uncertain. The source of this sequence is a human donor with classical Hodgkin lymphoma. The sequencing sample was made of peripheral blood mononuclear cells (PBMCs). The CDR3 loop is CASSPVDGNTIYF. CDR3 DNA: TGTGCCAGCTCACCAGTTGATGGAAACACCATATATTTT.